The 19 T cell receptor beta chains in this list originate from one sample, sequenced in a study of T-cell memory formation after mild COVID-19. TCRdb itself ran the 5' RACE reads through MiXCR, one entry per CDR3 protein. Of approximately 350,000 distinct CDR3 sequences listed, approximately 15% are singletons. Source material: PBMCs or a T cell subset sorted from them (not recorded which). Source of these receptors: a man in his late teens or twenties who had mild COVID-19 (a few samples of this study predate the infection). Cell type and time point are not known.

This clonotype came up a few times. The rearrangement uses TRBV25-1 and TRBJ1-6; the match to TRBD1 covers 9 bases. J lost 7 bases, V lost 1 base, and 5 bases had no gene match. The CDR3 covers 16 residues. The germline gives CDR1 MGHDK, CDR2 SYGVNS. CDR3 DNA sequence: TGTGCCAGCAGTGAATCGACAGGGGGAGGGAATTCACCCCTCCACTTT. This encodes CASSESTGGGNSPLHF.

V is TRBV5-1 and J is TRBJ2-1; no clear D gene. The V gene lost 2 bases and the J gene lost 4 bases, with 7 bases spanning the gap. Germline CDR1 and CDR2: SGHRS and YFSETQ. The CDR3 covers 13 residues. The chain's CDR3 is CASSFGGYNEQFF. DNA of the CDR3: TGCGCCAGCAGCTTTGGTGGGTACAATGAGCAGTTCTTC.

This clonotype has a handful of counts. The chain is built from TRBV12-3 or TRBV12-4 and TRBJ2-2, with D possibly being TRBD1 or TRBD2 (6 bases each). The CDR3 is made up of 18 amino acids. V was clipped by 6 bases and J by 5 bases, with 25 bases between them. The DNA of the CDR3 is TGTGCCAGCAGACCAACCATGTGGTACAGGGCGGGAACCGGGGAGCTGTTTTTT. Residues: CASRPTMWYRAGTGELFF.

This chain joins TRBV7-3 and TRBJ2-5; D may be TRBD1 (5 bases). V lost 4 bases to trimming and J lost 2 bases, with 8 bases between them. CDR1 and CDR2 from the germline V gene are SGHTA and FQGTGA. The CDR3 runs to 13 residues. The CDR3 coding sequence is TGTGCCAGCAGCTACCAGGGACAAGAGACCCAGTACTTC. This sequence encodes CASSYQGQETQYF.

This clonotype was observed a handful of times. The chain couples TRBV27 to TRBJ1-2; 9 nucleotides line up with TRBD1. In germline, CDR1 is MNHEY, CDR2 SMNVEV (reference sequence). V dropped 2 bases and J dropped 2; count of bases not matched to a gene: 3. The CDR3 extends over 15 amino acids. CDR3 region: CASSLGQGRNYGYTF. The DNA of the CDR3 is TGTGCCAGCAGTTTAGGACAGGGGCGGAACTATGGCTACACCTTC.

This clonotype was seen at least ten times. The rearrangement links TRBV4-3 to TRBJ1-1; 8 bases fit TRBD1. CDR1 and CDR2 (germline): LGHNA, YSLEER. CDR3 length: 13 residues. V gave up 4 bases and J gave up 5 bases; unmatched junction bases: 3. As DNA, the CDR3 is TGCGCCAGCAGCCCAGACAGGGGAACTGAAGCTTTCTTT. It yields the protein CASSPDRGTEAFF.

CDR3: CASSGRDRGTGANVLTF. Here the CDR3 DNA reads TGTGCCAGCAGCGGCCGGGACAGGGGTACAGGGGCCAACGTCCTGACTTTC. This chain joins TRBV7-2 and TRBJ2-6, with TRBD1 matching 10 bases. The CDR3 consists of 17 residues. Per the germline V gene, CDR1 is SGHTA and CDR2 is FQGNSA. Unmatched junction bases numbered 8, after V lost 5 bases and J lost 4 bases.

The chain carries TRBV12-3 or TRBV12-4 and TRBJ1-2, with D perhaps TRBD1 (6 bases). V lost 3 bases to trimming and J lost 0 bases, with 11 bases between them. There are 15 residues in the CDR3. CDR3 nucleotides: TGTGCCAGCAGTTTTGGGGGGGCCTCTAACTATGGCTACACCTTC. Residues: CASSFGGASNYGYTF.

This rearrangement joins TRBV6-5 to TRBJ2-1, with 8 bases fitting TRBD2. The J segment lost 4 bases and the V segment lost 7 bases, leaving 9 bases of the junction unmatched. The CDR3 loop spans 15 amino acids. CDR1 is MNHEY, CDR2 SVGAGI, per germline. The CDR3 loop reads CASNQRGYSYNEQFF. In nucleotides, the CDR3 is TGTGCCAGCAATCAGCGGGGGTACTCTTACAATGAGCAGTTCTTC.

In this sample, this clonotype turned up a few times. The genes are TRBV18 and TRBJ2-7; D uncertain. The DNA end lines up better with TRBJ2-1; the J call may be wrong. This CDR3 region has 15 residues. CDR1 KGHSH and CDR2 LQKENI come from the germline V gene. CDR3 loop: CASSLAKLIPYEQFF. CDR3 bases: TGTGCCAGCTCACTGGCCAAATTAATACCCTACGAGCAGTTCTTC.

The gene calls are TRBV4-2 and TRBJ2-3; D not certain. Germline V gives CDR1 LGHNA, CDR2 YNFKEQ. The CDR3 totals 16 residues. V was clipped by 0 bases and J by 0 bases, with 10 bases between them. For the CDR3, the DNA is TGTGCCAGCAGCCAAGATGGTCCGTGGAGCACAGATACGCAGTATTTT. It specifies CASSQDGPWSTDTQYF.

This clonotype has more than one count but fewer than ten. V is TRBV4-1 and J is TRBJ2-3, with D unclear. CDR3 length: 17 amino acids. V was cut by 1 base and J by 4 bases, with 18 bases left in between. Germline CDR1 is MGHRA and CDR2 is YSYEKL. This CDR3 is CASSQGRVVRSADTQYF. The CDR3 coding sequence is TGCGCCAGCAGCCAAGGACGGGTTGTGCGGTCGGCAGATACGCAGTATTTT.

CDR3 amino acids: CASSFGTPLGYTF. The CDR3, as DNA: TGTGCCAGCAGTTTTGGGACGCCTCTTGGCTACACCTTC. The chain uses TRBV12-3 or TRBV12-4 and TRBJ1-2, with D perhaps matching TRBD1 (5 bases). The V gene lost 3 bases and the J gene lost 7 bases, with 12 bases spanning the gap. This CDR3 has 13 residues.

In its sample, this clonotype was seen a few times. V usage is TRBV7-2 and J usage is TRBJ2-3; 10 nucleotides align to TRBD2. The CDR3 loop spans 15 amino acids. V trimming: 6 bases; J trimming: 5 bases; junction bases outside the gene matches: 8. Germline-derived CDR1 and CDR2 are SGHTA and FQGNSA. CDR3 in amino acids: CASRTGTSEGDTQYF. CDR3 in DNA: TGTGCCAGCAGAACCGGGACTAGCGAGGGAGATACGCAGTATTTT.

This clonotype was picked up a small number of times. The chain links TRBV4-1 to TRBJ1-2; tentatively, D is TRBD1 (6 bases). V gave up 0 bases and J gave up 5 bases, with 13 bases separating them. Germline CDR1 reads MGHRA; CDR2 reads YSYEKL. The CDR3 runs to 15 residues. CDR3 protein: CASSQEGRGAYGYTF. DNA for the CDR3: TGCGCCAGCAGCCAAGAAGGCAGGGGCGCTTATGGCTACACCTTC.

The gene calls are TRBV5-1 and TRBJ2-2; no definite D call. V lost 4 bases and J lost 6, with 13 bases in between. Germline-derived CDR1 and CDR2 are SGHRS and YFSETQ. This CDR3 has 14 amino acids. For the CDR3, the DNA is TGCGCCAGCAGCATAAACTCGGATGCCGGGGAGCTGTTTTTT. Protein sequence: CASSINSDAGELFF.

This clonotype turned up a few times. The chain carries TRBV12-3 or TRBV12-4 and TRBJ1-5, with a weak D call TRBD1 (6 bases). Trimming removed 6 bases from V and 5 bases from J, with 14 bases in between. This CDR3 has 14 residues. The CDR3: CASSATGIHQPQHF. DNA for the CDR3: TGTGCCAGCAGCGCAACAGGGATTCATCAGCCCCAGCATTTT.

The table lists this clonotype with a few counts. It is likely a read error, because the conserved phenylalanine at the end of the CDR3 is missing. The rearrangement links TRBV9 to TRBJ1-5; D ambiguous. The CDR3 extends over 13 amino acids. The V gene's germline CDR1 is SGDLS and CDR2 YYNGEE. The V end lost 0 bases, the J end lost 1 base, and 2 bases lay between the germline ends. The CDR3 DNA is TGTGCCAGCAGCGTAGGCAGCAATCAGCCCCAGCATCTT. This sequence encodes CASSVGSNQPQHL.

The rearrangement joins TRBV12-3 or TRBV12-4 to TRBJ1-1; 7 bases line up with TRBD1. CDR3 length: 14 amino acids. Trimming cost V 10 bases and J 0 bases; bases outside gene matches: 8. CDR3 nucleotide sequence: TGTGCCATAACATTAGGGGGCTTGAACACTGAAGCTTTCTTT. Protein sequence: CAITLGGLNTEAFF.